This T cell receptor (beta chain) came from a study of shared clonotypes between healthy human individuals. Turning to the study itself: Each donor had three CD4 naive, three CD4 memory, two CD8 naive and one CD8 memory plate. Study-level points and caveats: Sampling covered nothing but blood. Tissue TCR repertoires likely differ from those found in blood. Shared clonotypes: approximately 4.5% naive CD4, about 3.3% naive CD8, about 2.5% memory CD4, more than 0.3% memory CD8.

About this clone: As yet, its antigen is unknown.

V lost 6 bases, J lost 10 bases, and 17 bases lay in between. CDR3 length: 14 residues. Germline CDR1 and CDR2: SGHRS and YFSETQ. Sorted subsets were amplified in replicate PCRs using around 220 ng DNA, tens of thousands of T cell genomes. The repertoire was sequenced with immunoSEQ multiplex PCR; TCRdb's copy has only in-frame clones and lacks some. The sample holds about 2 million clones, roughly 94% seen once. This sequence joins TRBV5-1 and TRBJ1-6, with a tentative D call TRBD1 (6 bases). This sequence originates from a young man in good health. Input material: naive CD4+ T cells sorted from blood. The sample's subset: CD45RA+ positively selected. Here the CDR3 reads CASMGTGTGSPLHF. CDR3 DNA: TGCGCCAGCATGGGTACAGGGACGGGCTCACCCCTCCACTTT.